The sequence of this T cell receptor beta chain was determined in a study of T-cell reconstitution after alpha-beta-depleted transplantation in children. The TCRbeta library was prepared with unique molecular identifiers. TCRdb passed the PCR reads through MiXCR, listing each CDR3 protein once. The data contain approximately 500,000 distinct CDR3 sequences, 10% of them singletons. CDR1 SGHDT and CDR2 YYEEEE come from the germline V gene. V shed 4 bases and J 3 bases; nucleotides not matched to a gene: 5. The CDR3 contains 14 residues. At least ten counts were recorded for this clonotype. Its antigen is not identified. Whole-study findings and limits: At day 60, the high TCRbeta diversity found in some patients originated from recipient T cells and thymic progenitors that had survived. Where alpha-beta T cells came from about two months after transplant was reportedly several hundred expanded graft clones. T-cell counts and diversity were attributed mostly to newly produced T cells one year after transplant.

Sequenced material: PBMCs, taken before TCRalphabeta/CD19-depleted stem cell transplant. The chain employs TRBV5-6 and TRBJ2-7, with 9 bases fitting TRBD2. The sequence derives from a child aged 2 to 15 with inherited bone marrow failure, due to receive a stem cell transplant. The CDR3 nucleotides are TGTGCCAGCAGCACGGGACTAGCCAACTACGAGCAGTACTTC. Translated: CASSTGLANYEQYF.